The 32 T cell receptor beta chains reported below all come from one sample, sequenced in a study of blood T cell repertoires in COVID-19. Some clones are missing from TCRdb's copy, which holds only in-frame ones; the method was immunoSEQ multiplex PCR. Of tens of thousands of clones detected, around 85% appear once; the ten largest clones hold roughly 60%. What was sequenced was peripheral blood. The receptors originated from a woman at least 80 years old with acute or convalescent COVID-19.

This chain uses TRBV27 with TRBJ1-4, with D tentatively TRBD1 (5 bases). Trimming took off 3 bases at V and 12 bases at J, with 20 bases between the two ends. This CDR3 spans 15 amino acids. Per germline, CDR1 MNHEY and CDR2 SMNVEV (reference sequence). The CDR3 loop is CASSFERGEGRQLFF. The CDR3 DNA follows: TGTGCCAGCAGTTTTGAAAGAGGGGAGGGAAGGCAACTGTTTTTT.

The V and J genes are TRBV2 and TRBJ1-4; D may be TRBD1 (6 bases). This CDR3 is built from 15 residues. Trimming cost V 3 bases and J 7 bases, with 15 bases left between them. Germline V CDR1 and CDR2: SNHLY, FYNNEI. The CDR3 is CASSDETGIGEKLFF. The CDR3 DNA reads TGTGCCAGCAGTGATGAAACAGGGATCGGTGAAAAACTGTTTTTT.

This chain links TRBV9 with TRBJ1-3; the D gene is possibly TRBD1 (5 bases). Trimming shortened V by 1 base and J by 2 bases, and 22 bases separated the two germline ends. The CDR3 loop spans 19 amino acids. The germline CDR1 and CDR2 sequences are SGDLS and YYNGEE. In nucleotides, the CDR3 is TGTGCCAGCAGCGTAAACCGGGACTCCTCGTTTATGACTGGAAACACCATATATTTT. This sequence encodes CASSVNRDSSFMTGNTIYF.

The chain employs TRBV4-1 and TRBJ2-2; perhaps TRBD2 as D (7 bases). The germline V gene encodes CDR1 MGHRA and CDR2 YSYEKL. Trimming shortened V by 4 bases and J by 4 bases, and 13 bases separated the two germline ends. This CDR3 is built from 15 residues. In DNA, the CDR3 is TGCGCCAGCAGCCCGGGGGGCCCCACCACCGGGGAGCTGTTTTTT. Protein product: CASSPGGPTTGELFF.

This chain links TRBV11-3 with TRBJ2-7; D call uncertain. CDR3 size: 16 residues. The ends were cut back, 1 base at V and 7 bases at J, with 20 bases in the middle. Germline CDR1 SGHNT, CDR2 YENEEA. The CDR3 loop is CASSLGFASSLGEQYF. CDR3 DNA: TGTGCCAGCAGCTTAGGGTTCGCGAGCTCTCTCGGGGAGCAGTACTTC. The variable domain in full, with the rest retrieved from reference TRBV11-3 and TRBJ2-7, is EAGVVQSPRYKIIEKKQPVAFWCNPISGHNTLYWYLQNLGQGPELLIRYENEEAVDDSQLPKDRFSAERLKGVDSTLKIQPAELGDSAVYLCASSLGFASSLGEQYFGPGTRLTVT.

This sequence joins TRBV2 and TRBJ1-4; D remains unclear. Germline assignment: CDR1 SNHLY and CDR2 FYNNEI. V lost 3 bases, J lost 7 bases, and 6 bases lay in between. The length of the CDR3 is 12 residues. DNA for the CDR3: TGTGCCAGCAGTGAGTCTCTTGAAAAACTGTTTTTT. It yields the protein CASSESLEKLFF.

This chain uses TRBV4-1 with TRBJ2-7; no firm D call. There are 17 residues in the CDR3. V was clipped by 0 bases and J by 1 base, with 16 bases between them. In germline, CDR1 is MGHRA, CDR2 YSYEKL. CDR3 in amino acids: CASSQETTAQRSYEQYF. The CDR3, as DNA: TGCGCCAGCAGCCAAGAAACAACGGCCCAGCGTTCCTACGAGCAGTACTTC.

This clone came up a few times. The chain has TRBV3-1 (or the pseudogene TRBV3-2) and TRBJ1-4; 12 bases fit TRBD1. The CDR3 sequence is 16 residues long. Looked up from germline, CDR1 is LGHDT and CDR2 is YNNKEL (reference sequence). Losses at the gene ends were 5 bases for V and 3 bases for J; bases not matched to a gene: 4. CDR3 in amino acids: CASSLGQGAANEKLFF. The CDR3 DNA sequence: TGTGCCAGCAGCTTGGGACAGGGGGCGGCTAATGAAAAACTGTTTTTT.

The rearrangement uses TRBV7-6 and TRBJ2-7, with a weak D call TRBD2 (6 bases). V was clipped by 2 bases and J by 6 bases, with 8 bases between them. The germline gives CDR1 SGHVS, CDR2 FNYEAQ. The CDR3 is 12 residues long. The CDR3, as DNA: TGTGCCAGCAGCTTAACCGGGGGCGAGCAGTACTTC. The encoded protein is CASSLTGGEQYF.

This clone was seen a single time. The chain recombines TRBV19 with TRBJ1-1; D is unresolved. Germline CDR1 and CDR2: LNHDA and SQIVND (reference sequence). The V gene lost 6 bases and the J gene lost 7 bases, with 18 bases spanning the gap. The CDR3 consists of 14 residues. The CDR3: CASRTTELAGEAFF. CDR3 in DNA: TGTGCCAGTAGAACGACGGAGCTTGCCGGTGAAGCTTTCTTT.

This sequence joins TRBV19 and TRBJ2-7, with 7 bases fitting TRBD1. The CDR3 contains 15 residues. The V and J ends lost 5 bases and 1 base, in that order; junction bases with no gene match: 8. Germline values: CDR1 LNHDA, CDR2 SQIVND (reference sequence). CDR3 loop: CASSSPRDRSYEQYF. In DNA, the CDR3 is TGTGCCAGTAGTTCACCAAGGGACAGATCCTACGAGCAGTACTTC.

V usage is TRBV11-3 and J usage is TRBJ2-5; D might be TRBD2 (5 bases). This CDR3 contains 15 residues. Germline V gene sequence: CDR1 SGHNT, CDR2 YENEEA. With 1 base removed from V and 3 bases from J, the gap between germline ends came to 12 bases. The CDR3 spells CASSLVAGNEETQYF. The CDR3 bases are TGTGCCAGCAGCTTAGTTGCCGGGAACGAAGAGACCCAGTACTTC.

The chain uses TRBV25-1 and TRBJ1-2, with TRBD1 matching 9 bases. The CDR3 is 17 amino acids. V was clipped by 5 bases and J by 6 bases; unmatched bases: 16. Germline-derived CDR1 and CDR2 are MGHDK and SYGVNS. For the CDR3, the DNA is TGTGCCAGCAGTACCCCCCTCATCGACAGGGGGGACGATGGCTACACCTTC. Encoded protein: CASSTPLIDRGDDGYTF.

This clone was observed a single time. This chain connects TRBV7-9 to TRBJ2-3; a possible D gene is TRBD1 (5 bases). Germline V gene data show CDR1 as SEHNR and CDR2 as FQNEAQ (reference sequence). Trimming left V 5 bases short and J 0 bases short, with 9 bases between. The CDR3 loop spans 14 amino acids. DNA for the CDR3: TGTGCCAGCAGCCCGACAGCTAGCACAGATACGCAGTATTTT. This codes for CASSPTASTDTQYF.

The genes are TRBV6-5 and TRBJ2-7; TRBD1 aligns across 11 bases. The CDR3 has 15 amino acids. Germline V lookup: CDR1 MNHEY, CDR2 SVGAGI. The V gene end was trimmed by 5 bases and the J gene end by 5 bases; junction bases not matched to a gene: 8. Here the CDR3 DNA reads TGTGCCAGCAGTCGGTCGGACAGGGGGCGTGACGAGCAGTACTTC. As protein: CASSRSDRGRDEQYF.

The gene calls are TRBV4-2 and TRBJ2-2; 7 bases fit TRBD2. The germline gives CDR1 LGHNA, CDR2 YNFKEQ. V trimming: 2 bases; J trimming: 0 bases; junction bases outside the gene matches: 3. This CDR3 spans 16 amino acids. DNA for the CDR3: TGTGCCAGCAGCCAAAAAGCGGGGACGAACACCGGGGAGCTGTTTTTT. Amino acid sequence: CASSQKAGTNTGELFF.

The V gene is TRBV19, the J gene TRBJ1-4; no definite D call. The CDR3 is made up of 15 amino acids. Germline CDR1 is LNHDA and CDR2 is SQIVND (reference sequence). Between the trimmed V and J ends, which lost 7 bases and 0 bases, there was a span of 12 bases. The CDR3 sequence: CASNDGSATNEKLFF. CDR3 sequence (DNA): TGTGCCAGTAACGACGGGAGTGCAACTAATGAAAAACTGTTTTTT.

The V gene is TRBV2, the J gene TRBJ1-4; D gene uncertain. The CDR3 length is 15 residues. Trimming took 8 bases from V and 2 from J, leaving 15 bases between them. The V gene's germline CDR1 is SNHLY and CDR2 FYNNEI. The CDR3 DNA follows: TGTGCCAGCCTCCCGGCGGGGTTGACTAATGAAAAACTGTTTTTT. Translated: CASLPAGLTNEKLFF.

V and J are TRBV6-6 and TRBJ1-2; 11 bases fit TRBD1. The junction had 0 bases not matched to a gene; V was cut back by 0 bases and J by 6 bases. Germline-derived CDR1 and CDR2 are MNHNY and SVGAGI (reference sequence). This CDR3 is 14 amino acids long. The chain's CDR3 is CASSYSDRGHGYTF. CDR3 sequence (DNA): TGTGCCAGCAGTTACTCGGACAGGGGGCATGGCTACACCTTC.

V gene TRBV6-1 combines with J gene TRBJ1-5; D ambiguous. CDR1 MNHNS and CDR2 SASEGT come from the germline V gene. The germline V and J ends were trimmed by 2 bases and 6 bases, with 11 bases remaining between them. CDR3 size: 14 residues. Here the CDR3 DNA reads TGTGCCAGCAGTGAAACCCTGGGCGCTCAGCCCCAGCATTTT. Amino acids: CASSETLGAQPQHF.

The chain is built from TRBV5-1 and TRBJ2-7; 7 bases line up with TRBD1. Germline values: CDR1 SGHRS, CDR2 YFSETQ. J gave up 5 bases and V 0 bases, and 2 bases lay outside the gene matches. The CDR3 consists of 13 residues. The CDR3 region has the DNA TGCGCCAGCAGCTTGGGGCAGGGGGACGAGCAGTACTTC. Translation gives CASSLGQGDEQYF.

This chain connects TRBV5-1 to TRBJ1-5; a weak D match, TRBD1 (6 bases). V lost 2 bases to trimming and J lost 2 bases, with 8 bases between them. Germline CDR1 SGHRS, CDR2 YFSETQ. The CDR3 loop spans 14 amino acids. This chain's CDR3 is CASSLSGGNQPQHF. CDR3 coding DNA: TGCGCCAGCAGCTTATCAGGGGGCAATCAGCCCCAGCATTTT.

The chain joins TRBV10-3 to TRBJ1-1, with D possibly matching TRBD1 (5 bases). Germline CDR1 and CDR2: ENHRY and SYGVKD. This CDR3 contains 14 residues. V was clipped by 7 bases and J by 4 bases, with 16 bases between them. CDR3: CAINLAGRGTEAFF. In nucleotides, the CDR3 is TGTGCCATCAACCTGGCCGGAAGGGGCACTGAAGCTTTCTTT.

The chain recombines TRBV29-1 with TRBJ1-2; D uncertain. From germline, CDR1 is SQVTM and CDR2 ANQGSEA. The CDR3 sequence is 12 residues long. The V gene lost 4 bases and the J gene lost 4 bases, with 10 bases spanning the gap. CDR3 sequence: CSVGNSGYGYTF. DNA of the CDR3: TGCAGCGTTGGCAACTCTGGCTATGGCTACACCTTC.

The chain joins TRBV5-4 to TRBJ2-3, with TRBD2 identical over 15 bases. This CDR3 has 15 residues. CDR1 is SGHNT and CDR2 is YYREEE in the germline V gene (reference sequence). With 3 bases clipped from V and 5 bases from J, the junction kept 1 base outside the gene matches. For the CDR3, the DNA is TGTGCCAGCAGCTCGGGACTAGCGGGGGGAGATACGCAGTATTTT. Protein sequence: CASSSGLAGGDTQYF. Drawing the rest from reference TRBV5-4 and TRBJ2-3, the complete variable domain is ETGVTQSPTHLIKTRGQQVTLRCSSQSGHNTVSWYQQALGQGPQFIFQYYREEENGRGNFPPRFSGLQFPNYSSELNVNALELDDSALYLCASSSGLAGGDTQYFGPGTRLTVL.

V gene TRBV5-5 combines with J gene TRBJ1-2, with a possible D match to TRBD1 (6 bases). Germline V gives CDR1 SGHKS, CDR2 YYEKEE (reference sequence). V was shortened by 3 bases and J by 6 bases, with 15 bases between the two germline ends. This CDR3 has 14 amino acids. The chain's CDR3 is CASSSYRDADGYTF. The CDR3 DNA follows: TGTGCCAGCAGCTCATACAGGGACGCGGATGGCTACACCTTC.

This clone has a single count. The chain recombines TRBV6-6 with TRBJ2-3; tentatively, D is TRBD2 (5 bases). The CDR3 has 15 amino acids. Per germline, CDR1 MNHNY and CDR2 SVGAGI (reference sequence). V was clipped by 6 bases and J by 0 bases, with 13 bases between them. This CDR3 reads CASRNSGYSTDTQYF. The DNA of the CDR3 is TGTGCCAGCAGGAACAGCGGATATAGCACAGATACGCAGTATTTT.

The rearrangement links TRBV11-1 to TRBJ2-7; 10 nucleotides line up with TRBD1. Trimming took 5 bases from V and 6 from J; bases not matched to a gene: 7. CDR3 length: 14 residues. Germline CDR1 is SGHAT and CDR2 is FQDESV (reference sequence). The CDR3 region is CASSIPGQGPEQYF. DNA of the CDR3: TGTGCCAGCAGCATTCCGGGACAGGGGCCCGAGCAGTACTTC.

V gene TRBV5-1 combines with J gene TRBJ2-7, with 8 bases identical to TRBD2. The J segment lost 3 bases and the V segment lost 1 base, leaving 6 bases of the junction unmatched. This CDR3 has 15 amino acids. From germline, CDR1 is SGHRS and CDR2 YFSETQ. This chain's CDR3 is CASSLSNRGGYEQYF. Here the CDR3 DNA reads TGCGCCAGCAGCTTGTCAAACCGGGGGGGCTACGAGCAGTACTTC. The whole variable domain, filled in from reference TRBV5-1 and TRBJ2-7, reads KAGVTQTPRYLIKTRGQQVTLSCSPISGHRSVSWYQQTPGQGLQFLFEYFSETQRNKGNFPGRFSGRQFSNSRSEMNVSTLELGDSALYLCASSLSNRGGYEQYFGPGTRLTVT.

The chain combines TRBV9 with TRBJ1-3; 12 nucleotides agree with TRBD1. The J segment lost 0 bases and the V segment lost 0 bases, leaving 7 bases of the junction unmatched. CDR3 length equals 19 residues. Germline CDR1 and CDR2: SGDLS and YYNGEE. The CDR3 DNA reads as TGTGCCAGCAGCGTAGACATGGGACAGGGGGCAAGCTCTGGAAACACCATATATTTT. It translates to CASSVDMGQGASSGNTIYF.

The genes are TRBV24-1 and TRBJ1-2; D is possibly TRBD1 (6 bases). From germline, CDR1 is KGHDR and CDR2 SFDVKD. CDR3 size: 12 residues. With 6 bases removed from V and 7 bases from J, the gap between germline ends came to 11 bases. CDR3 protein: CATSQGNLGYTF. The CDR3 nucleotides read TGTGCCACCAGTCAGGGGAACCTTGGCTACACCTTC.

J is TRBJ1-1 and V is TRBV9; TRBD1 might be the D (5 bases). The V gene lost 4 bases and the J gene lost 6 bases, with 16 bases spanning the gap. The germline V gene has CDR1 SGDLS and CDR2 YYNGEE. The CDR3 loop spans 14 amino acids. Written as DNA, the CDR3 is TGTGCCAGCAGCTCCTCACCTCAGGGTTCTGAAGCTTTCTTT. This encodes CASSSSPQGSEAFF.